This T cell receptor beta chain was sequenced for a study of identical twins (dated by TCRdb to about 2016). At the level of the whole study: To test whether fetal clonotypes persist, the study used deep sequencing on TCR alpha and beta repertoires from monozygotic twins, unrelated adults of various ages, and cord blood. Replicate twin experiments were performed at different times using different library preparation protocols to rule out contamination. Study-wide findings and limitations: Out-of-frame TCR alpha sharing in monozygotic twins was systematically underestimated by recombination models, whereas sharing between unrelated individuals was in agreement with the recombination models. In beta out-of-frame sequences, excess twin sharing was weaker, because having fewer shared sequences lowered the signal-to-noise ratio. Compared with coincidental sharing between unrelated individuals, out-of-frame TCR alpha sequences shared between twins showed an excess of sequences with low generation probability. Fewer insertions were carried by abundant cord blood beta clonotypes; a weaker similar trend was observed in young adult naive repertoires, while no such trend was observed in memory repertoires. Zero-insertion analyses could be partly confounded by invariant T cells such as MAIT and iNKT, although diverse VJ usage argued against such confounding for most clonotypes. Because the same donors could not be followed over many years, conclusions were based on cross-sectional statistical analysis.

The V end gives up 0 bases and the J end 0 bases, leaving 5 bases in the junction not matched to a gene. CDR1 and CDR2, per the germline V gene, are SGHAT and FQNNGV. The CDR3 has 19 amino acids, counting the end cysteine and phenylalanine. Here the CDR3 DNA is all that survives: 57 bases in frame from base 1. With regard to this clonotype: There is no known antigen for this receptor. No base qualities exist here, and no much larger clone lies one base off it.

The library was generated by 5' RACE. Sequencing was performed on an Illumina HiSeq 2000. Template switching introduced a universal primer binding site; the final cDNA contained a unique molecular identifier, enabling accurate counting of TCR cDNA molecules. Specific primers in the conserved constant-segment region were used to synthesize first-strand cDNA for TCR alpha and beta chains. To control for contamination, every cDNA library carried two barcodes: a SMART-Mk sample barcode plus Illumina barcodes. TruSeq adapter sequences, together with Illumina sample barcodes, were added in two successive PCR steps. Sequencing of the TCR alpha and beta cDNA libraries was done on the Illumina HiSeq platform using custom primers. Processing in the source paper ran as follows. MiGEC processed the raw reads to extract unique molecular identifiers, while MiXCR was used to determine the CDR3 positions. For each individual, recombination models were inferred using an EM algorithm with the repgenHMM and IGoR tools. The analysis of shared clonotypes was done with the tcR package in R, with sharing normalized by the product of cloneset sizes. To study raw recombination free of thymic and clonal selection effects, out-of-frame nonproductive sequences were analyzed. TCRdb handled the public reads itself, with Q25 trimming in fastp and clone calling in MiXCR, and kept productive beta chains. Rows are unified per CDR3 protein, each entry keeping the most common DNA and genes. The V and J calls follow TCRdb's processing rather than the paper's. Present in this sample are 350,000 or so distinct CDR3 sequences, roughly 12% of which were seen just once. More than 6% of the sample rests with the top ten.

Only healthy Caucasian donors were included. Three pairs of female monozygotic twins, all aged roughly 18 to 30 years, made up the twin cohort. Positive isolation kits from Invitrogen were used to isolate the CD4+ and CD8+ T cell populations. These data also featured in a second study, about yellow fever vaccine responses in identical twins. As that second study puts it: According to the authors, the vaccine-induced T cell response in identical twins seemed to be partly convergent and partly specific to each individual. In identical twins, the study followed T cell clones that responded to the vaccine with precision.

The source material was CD8+ T cells sorted from blood. The V and J genes are TRBV11-2 and TRBJ2-2; 12 nucleotides in the junction match TRBD2. The TCR was taken from a woman in her late teens or twenties in good health. The sequenced DNA: TGTGCCAGCAGCTTAGAAGGGACTAGCGGGTTCCCGAACACCGGGGAGCTGTTTTTT. This is translated as CASSLEGTSGFPNTGELFF. The full variable domain, with segments outside the CDR3 supplied by the reference TRBV11-2 and TRBJ2-2 proteins, appears as EAGVAQSPRYKIIEKRQSVAFWCNPISGHATLYWYQQILGQGPKLLIQFQNNGVVDDSQLPKDRFSAERLKGVDSTLKIQPAKLEDSAVYLCASSLEGTSGFPNTGELFFGEGSRLTVL.